This is a list of T cell receptor beta chains from one sample in a study of cytomegalovirus exposure and HLA in healthy donors. Repertoires were generated with immunoSEQ multiplex PCR, while TCRdb's copy carries only in-frame clones and drops some. Its listing shows approximately 38,000 clones. Sequencing was carried out using PBMCs. Source of these receptors: a human donor in good health. CDR3s include the opening cysteine and the closing phenylalanine or tryptophan. D genes are given only for firm matches.

d_gene	v_gene	j_gene	CDR3aa	CDR3nt
.	TRBV18	TRBJ2-2	CASSPADRERRTGELFF	TGTGCCAGCTCACCCGCCGACCGGGAAAGAAGGACCGGGGAGCTGTTTTTT
.	TRBV13	TRBJ1-1	CASSLEGSTEAFF	TGTGCCAGCAGCTTGGAGGGCTCCACTGAAGCTTTCTTT
.	TRBV9	TRBJ1-3	CASSSGKENTIYF	TGTGCCAGCTCATCCGGGAAAGAAAACACCATATATTTT
.	TRBV5-4	TRBJ2-1	CASIRGNEQFF	TGTGCCAGCATTAGAGGGAATGAGCAGTTCTTC
.	TRBV9	TRBJ2-3	CASSHGTLPTDTQYF	TGTGCCAGCAGCCACGGGACACTACCCACAGATACGCAGTATTTT
TRBD1	TRBV5-8	TRBJ2-5	CASSRTGVIETQYF	TGTGCCAGCAGCCGGACAGGAGTCATAGAGACCCAGTACTTC
.	TRBV5-6	TRBJ1-1	CASSEPPGHMNTEAFF	TGTGCCAGCAGCGAACCTCCGGGACATATGAACACTGAAGCTTTCTTT
.	TRBV18	TRBJ1-1	CASSRNRDTEAFF	TGTGCCAGCTCACGCAACCGGGACACTGAAGCTTTCTTT
TRBD1	TRBV30	TRBJ2-1	CAWSPGTGANEQFF	TGTGCCTGGAGTCCCGGGACAGGGGCCAATGAGCAGTTCTTC
TRBD1	TRBV25-1	TRBJ2-7	CASSIGGSSYEQYF	TGTGCCAGCAGTATAGGGGGCAGCTCCTACGAGCAGTACTTC